Listed below are T cell receptor beta chains from one sample, sequenced in a study of T cell responses to AZD1222 COVID-19 vaccine. Sequenced by immunoSEQ multiplex PCR; TCRdb stores in-frame clones only, minus some. The data contain some 180,000 clones, roughly 92% of them seen just once; the ten biggest clones take up approximately 4%. The sequences come from peripheral blood, collected 28 days after the second dose of the MenACWY control vaccine. All receptors derive from an adult who received the MenACWY meningococcal vaccine as a control. Both conserved end residues are part of each CDR3. A D gene is named only where the DNA matches it firmly. Clone size appears in some rows only: once, few, many, or a class for an expanded clone.

- TRBJ1-4 - TRBV6-5 TGTGCCAGCAGTTCTAGACAGCCAACAAATGAAAAACTGTTTTTT CASSSRQPTNEKLFF
- TRBJ2-3 TRBD1 TRBV18 TGTGCCAGCTCACTAAACCGACAGGGGAACACAGATACGCAGTATTTT CASSLNRQGNTDTQYF
- TRBJ2-1 - TRBV6-2/TRBV6-3 TGTGCCAGCAGTTCCGGGACACTAAGGCATGAGCAGTTCTTC CASSSGTLRHEQFF
- TRBJ1-6 - TRBV28 TGTGCCAGCAGTTTATCCTCTGGGGGTAATTCACCCCTCCACTTT CASSLSSGGNSPLHF
- TRBJ2-7 TRBD1 TRBV11-3 TGTGCCAGCAGCTTAGCGCCAGGGGGCGGCTACGAGCAGTACTTC CASSLAPGGGYEQYF
- TRBJ1-2 - TRBV9 TGTGCCAGCAGCGCCCAATTGAGGGGCTACACCTTC CASSAQLRGYTF
- TRBJ2-2 - TRBV12-2 TGTGCAAGTCGCTTAGATGGTACCGGGGAGCTGTTTTTT CASRLDGTGELFF
- TRBJ1-1 - TRBV6-5 TGTGCCAGCAGCCACAACGTGAACACTGAAGCTTTCTTT CASSHNVNTEAFF
- TRBJ2-7 - TRBV3-1/TRBV3-2 TGTGCCAGCAGCCGGGACACCATCTACGAGCAGTACTTC CASSRDTIYEQYF
- TRBJ2-3 - TRBV29-1 TGCAGCGTTGGTTCCGACACAGATACGCAGTATTTT CSVGSDTDTQYF
- TRBJ2-7 TRBD2 TRBV7-3 TGTGCCAGCAGCTTGACGGGAGGGTACGAGCAGTACTTC CASSLTGGYEQYF
once TRBJ2-2 - TRBV4-1 TGCGCCAGCAGTCCCCCAGTATTCCGGGAGCTGTTTTTT CASSPPVFRELFF
- TRBJ1-3 - TRBV7-9 TGTGCCAGCACCGTGGACAGATCTAGCTCTGGAAACACCATATATTTT CASTVDRSSSGNTIYF
- TRBJ2-1 TRBD2 TRBV7-9 TGTGCCAGCAGAAGGGGGACTAGCAGCAACTACAATGAGCAGTTCTTC CASRRGTSSNYNEQFF
- TRBJ2-7 TRBD1 TRBV19 TGTGCCAGTAGACCGGGACAGGGTCTCTACGAGCAGTACTTC CASRPGQGLYEQYF
few TRBJ2-5 TRBD2 TRBV7-7 TGTGCTAGCGGGGAGACGGGAGAGACCCAGTACTTC CASGETGETQYF
- TRBJ2-3 - TRBV14 TGTGCCAGCAGCCAACCCGGGCTACAAACAGATACGCAGTATTTT CASSQPGLQTDTQYF
- TRBJ1-5 - TRBV12-3/TRBV12-4 TGTGCCAGCAGCCGAGACAGGACTCAGCCCCAGCATTTT CASSRDRTQPQHF
- TRBJ2-2 - TRBV6-5 TGTGCCAGCAAACAGACCTCGAACACCGGGGAGCTGTTTTTT CASKQTSNTGELFF
- TRBJ2-3 TRBD2 TRBV27 TGTGCCAGCAGTCCCGGACTAGCGGACTTCACAGATACGCAGTATTTT CASSPGLADFTDTQYF
- TRBJ2-1 TRBD2 TRBV9 TGTGCCAGCAGCGTAGAGGTAGCGGGAGACTACAATGAGCAGTTCTTC CASSVEVAGDYNEQFF
- TRBJ1-2 TRBD1 TRBV18 TGTGCCAGCTCCTCCATGCAGGGGGCGCGGGGCTATGGCTACACCTTC CASSSMQGARGYGYTF
- TRBJ2-3 TRBD2 TRBV7-8 TGTGCCAGCAGACCCCTACCCGGGCGGGAGATCGGGGATACGCAGTATTTT CASRPLPGREIGDTQYF
- TRBJ2-3 - TRBV18 TGTGCCAGCTCACCAGTTGGGGTGGATACGCAGTATTTT CASSPVGVDTQYF
- TRBJ1-2 - TRBV2 TGTGCCAGCAGCGAAACCTCATTATGGGCCACTGATTGGGGTGACTACTATGGCTACACCTTC CASSETSLWATDWGDYYGYTF
- TRBJ2-1 - TRBV14 TGTGCCAGCAGCCAAGGTGGGGGCAAGCAGTTCTTC CASSQGGGKQFF
- TRBJ2-6 - TRBV7-3 TGTGCCAGCAGCTTAACGCCAGGGGCCAACGTCCTGACTTTC CASSLTPGANVLTF
- TRBJ1-1 - TRBV9 TGTGCCAGCAGCAAATACTTAGGGGAAAGAAGAACTGAAGCTTTCTTT CASSKYLGERRTEAFF
- TRBJ1-2 - TRBV19 TGTGCCAGTAGACGACAGCCTCGCCTTGTCTATGGCTACACCTTC CASRRQPRLVYGYTF
- TRBJ1-4 TRBD1 TRBV28 TGTGCCAGCAGCCGACAGGGGACTAATGAAAAACTGTTTTTT CASSRQGTNEKLFF
- TRBJ2-3 - TRBV24-1 TGTGCCACCAGTGAAGGCACAGATACGCAGTATTTT CATSEGTDTQYF
- TRBJ1-5 - TRBV2 TGTGCCAGCAGCGCCGTCAGGTTGAGGGTCAATCAGCCCCAGCATTTT CASSAVRLRVNQPQHF